Detailed here is one T cell receptor (beta chain). Its matching antigen is unknown. This sample stems from a study of shared clonotypes between healthy human individuals. Study information: Donors consisted of two women and three men between 18 and 49.

The protocol was immunoSEQ multiplex PCR, while the TCRdb copy is restricted to in-frame clones and leaves out a portion. Among fewer than 1.4 million clones listed, 70% to 80% were seen once. Researchers partitioned CD4+ cells into CD45RA+ naive and CD45RA-negative memory subsets. Study outcomes and limitations: Sequencing depth was expected to influence donor clonotype sharing.

The CDR3 totals 15 residues. V was pared by 4 bases and J by 4 bases, with 7 bases of the junction left unmatched. Germline-derived CDR1 and CDR2 are MGHRA and YSYEKL. The sequence was obtained from a man younger than 35 in good health. Some clones in this sample may be carry-over from other donors' samples. Sequenced sample: memory CD4+ T cells from PBMCs. Specified subset: CD45RA-negative fraction. The chain combines TRBV4-1 with TRBJ2-5; 9 positions agree with TRBD1. In DNA form, the CDR3 reads TGCGCCAGCAGCCGATCCGGGACAGGGAGAGAGACCCAGTACTTC. Translated, it gives CASSRSGTGRETQYF.